A selection of T cell receptor beta chains follows, all from one sample in a study of shared clonotypes between healthy human individuals. Clones were read by immunoSEQ multiplex PCR, and TCRdb kept only the in-frame ones, dropping some. The sample has about 2.4 million clones, more than 85% seen once. Sequenced: naive CD4+ T cells from PBMCs. These receptors all stem from a young man in good health. Some clones in this sample may be carry-over from other donors' samples. The CDR3 runs from the conserved cysteine through the conserved F or W. Fields, in order: J gene, clone size, D gene, V gene, CDR3 protein, CDR3 DNA. The D gene is left open where the match is weak. Clone size is given for some rows only: seen once, a few or many times, or a class if the clone is expanded.

TRBJ1-3 | . | . | TRBV2 | CATSPGAGSRNTIYF | TGTGCCACCTCACCGGGGGCAGGATCCAGAAACACCATATATTTT
TRBJ2-5 | . | TRBD2 | TRBV7-6 | CASSLSGTQETQYF | TGTGCCAGCAGCTTAAGCGGGACCCAAGAGACCCAGTACTTC
TRBJ2-1 | . | TRBD2 | TRBV11-2 | CASSLRASGVNEQFF | TGTGCCAGCAGCTTACGGGCTAGCGGCGTCAATGAGCAGTTCTTC
TRBJ1-5 | once | . | TRBV18 | CASSPRNQGEISGAQHF | TGTGCCAGCTCACCACGGAATCAGGGTGAGATCAGCGGGGCCCAGCATTTT
TRBJ2-3 | . | . | TRBV7-3 | CASSSIPGSQPDTQYF | TGTGCCAGCAGCTCTATTCCCGGCAGTCAGCCAGATACGCAGTATTTT
TRBJ2-1 | . | . | TRBV9 | CASSVATYNEQFF | TGTGCCAGCAGCGTAGCGACTTACAATGAGCAGTTCTTC
TRBJ2-2 | . | . | TRBV19 | CASSIGWAMTGELFF | TGTGCCAGTAGTATTGGATGGGCTATGACCGGGGAGCTGTTTTTT
TRBJ2-2 | once | . | TRBV6-5 | CASTDPIAGELFF | TGTGCCAGCACCGATCCGATTGCCGGGGAGCTGTTTTTT
TRBJ2-7 | . | . | TRBV20-1 | CSAISYEQYF | TGCAGTGCTATATCCTACGAGCAGTACTTC
TRBJ1-1 | few | . | TRBV11-2 | CASSLQLNTEAFF | TGTGCCAGCAGCCTTCAGCTGAACACTGAAGCTTTCTTT
TRBJ1-2 | . | . | TRBV7-2 | CASSLAPPGTPDYTF | TGTGCCAGCAGCTTAGCCCCTCCGGGAACGCCCGACTACACCTTC